One T cell receptor beta chain is described in this entry. Its matching antigen is unknown. This sample is part of a study of radiation and T cells in renal cell carcinoma. Generated by immunoSEQ multiplex PCR, the TCRdb table keeps only in-frame clones and is missing some. The data hold 110,000 to 150,000 clones, with roughly 88% observed a single time. Study outcomes and limitations: Without pretreatment biopsies, baseline tumor clonotype presence was undetermined.

Noted time point: baseline pretreatment blood. Treatment noted: 15 Gy SBRT to primary tumor, nephrectomy 4 weeks later. V dropped 4 bases and J dropped 5 bases, with 12 bases sitting between them. Looked up from germline, CDR1 is MNHNS and CDR2 is SASEGT. The length of the CDR3 is 15 residues. The source material was blood, sampled from a patient whose treatment included radiotherapy and nephrectomy. This TCR derives from a woman aged 45-65 years with renal cell carcinoma. This chain connects TRBV6-1 to TRBJ1-6; D is uncertain. CDR3 amino acids: CASSVLPPDNSPLHF. CDR3 DNA sequence: TGTGCCAGCAGTGTCCTGCCCCCAGATAATTCACCCCTCCACTTT.